The 3 T cell receptor beta chains below all came from one sample that was sequenced in a study of control samples from healthy donors and cancer patients. The table came from immunoSEQ multiplex PCR; TCRdb's copy has only in-frame clones and leaves some out. The sample shows about 34,000 clones, more than 85% of them seen only once. The sample comprised PBMCs. Receptor source: a woman in her 40s with lung cancer.

The chain couples TRBV5-1 to TRBJ2-1; D perhaps matches TRBD2 (6 bases). Trimming pared 0 bases from V and 7 bases from J, leaving 11 bases between. Germline V lookup: CDR1 SGHRS, CDR2 YFSETQ. This CDR3 comprises 14 residues. The CDR3: CASSLGQAGNEQFF. The CDR3 nucleotides are TGCGCCAGCAGCTTGGGCCAGGCGGGAAATGAGCAGTTCTTC.

The rearrangement uses TRBV4-2 and TRBJ2-2; D gene ambiguous. Germline CDR1 LGHNA, CDR2 YNFKEQ. Trimming removed 1 base at V and 3 bases at J, with 12 bases between. The CDR3 has 16 residues. CDR3: CASSQGAREDTGELFF. In DNA, the CDR3 is TGTGCCAGCAGCCAAGGTGCTCGCGAAGACACCGGGGAGCTGTTTTTT.

This clone was observed a few times. The chain joins TRBV11-2 to TRBJ2-1, with 9 bases lining up with TRBD1. The CDR3 sequence is 16 residues long. The ends lost 1 base at V and 8 bases at J; junction bases unmatched: 9. CDR1 and CDR2 from the germline V gene are SGHAT and FQNNGV. The CDR3 spells CASSLGPGTGPDEQFF. DNA of the CDR3: TGTGCCAGCAGCTTAGGGCCCGGGACAGGGCCCGATGAGCAGTTCTTC.